Below are 27 T cell receptor beta chains sequenced from a single sample in a study of shared clonotypes between healthy human individuals. Clones were sequenced by immunoSEQ multiplex PCR, and TCRdb holds only the in-frame ones, with some missing. The sample has about 460,000 clones, 70% to 80% seen once. The source material was PBMCs. Receptors originate from a woman in her forties in good health. Some clones in this sample may be carry-over from other donors' samples.

V usage is TRBV19 and J usage is TRBJ1-1; the D is unclear. The CDR3 totals 16 residues. Trimming took off 6 bases at V and 2 bases at J, with 19 bases between the two ends. CDR1 and CDR2 (germline): LNHDA, SQIVND (reference sequence). Written as DNA, the CDR3 is TGTGCCAGTAGCCCGAGCGTTCGGCAGAGTAACACTGAAGCTTTCTTT. Translated: CASSPSVRQSNTEAFF.

This sequence joins TRBV10-3 and TRBJ2-4; 9 bases are shared with TRBD1. The CDR3 is 19 amino acids. Germline trimming cut 0 bases from V and 0 bases from J; bases unmatched to any gene: 9. Germline CDR1 is ENHRY and CDR2 is SYGVKD. The CDR3 reads CAISESLGTGTLAKNIQYF. In DNA form, the CDR3 reads TGTGCCATCAGTGAGTCATTGGGGACAGGGACCCTAGCCAAAAACATTCAGTACTTC.

A few counts support this clone. Additional DNA sequences in this sample encode the identical CDR3. V usage is TRBV5-1 and J usage is TRBJ2-7; no clear D. Trimming stripped 0 bases from V and 6 bases from J, with 4 bases between. The CDR3 contains 11 residues. Germline V gene sequence: CDR1 SGHRS, CDR2 YFSETQ. The CDR3, as DNA: TGCGCCAGCAGCTTGGAGGGCGAGCAGTACTTC. It codes for CASSLEGEQYF.

Concerning this clone itself: A much larger clone differs from this one at a single base, so this may be a read error. Other nucleotide sequences from this sample produce the same CDR3. CDR3 nucleotides: TGCGCCAGTAGTCCGATCTCTGGAAACACCATATATTTT. Amino acids: CASSPISGNTIYF. The chain couples TRBV19 to TRBJ1-3; D is unclear. Germline loops: CDR1 LNHDA, CDR2 SQIVND (reference sequence). The CDR3 totals 13 residues.

The J gene is TRBJ2-1, the V gene TRBV30; TRBD2 matches at 9 bases. V shed 2 bases and J 11 bases; nucleotides not matched to a gene: 7. Germline-derived CDR1 and CDR2 are GTSNPN and SVGIG (reference sequence). This CDR3 has 13 residues. The CDR3 sequence is CAWSSGREGKQFF. The CDR3 nucleotides read TGTGCCTGGAGTAGCGGGCGGGAGGGGAAGCAGTTCTTC.

The chain's CDR3 is CASSARIYSYEQYF. In nucleotides, the CDR3 is TGTGCCAGCAGTGCGAGGATTTACTCCTACGAGCAGTACTTC. The chain recombines TRBV6-1 with TRBJ2-7; D gene unclear. Germline values: CDR1 MNHNS, CDR2 SASEGT. The CDR3 totals 14 residues. Trimming shortened V by 4 bases and J by 0 bases, and 10 bases separated the two germline ends.

V usage is TRBV28 and J usage is TRBJ2-5; possible D gene TRBD2, 5 bases. With 4 bases removed from V and 4 bases from J, the gap between germline ends came to 13 bases. From germline, CDR1 is MDHEN and CDR2 SYDVKM. The CDR3 extends over 14 amino acids. The CDR3 coding sequence is TGTGCCAGCAGTTCCCCGGCGGGCCGAGAGACCCAGTACTTC. Its protein is CASSSPAGRETQYF.

The V and J genes are TRBV5-4 and TRBJ2-7; D remains ambiguous. The CDR3 has 12 residues. CDR1 is SGHNT, CDR2 YYREEE, per germline (reference sequence). The V gene lost 0 bases and the J gene lost 6 bases, with 7 bases spanning the gap. The DNA of the CDR3 is TGTGCCAGCAGCTTGGACTCTCTCGAGCAGTACTTC. The encoded protein is CASSLDSLEQYF.

The rearrangement uses TRBV7-9 and TRBJ2-7; TRBD2 matches at 14 bases. CDR1 is SEHNR and CDR2 is FQNEAQ in the germline V gene (reference sequence). V gave up 5 bases and J gave up 5 bases; unmatched junction bases: 5. This CDR3 has 15 amino acids. The CDR3 sequence: CASSPGGLAGDEQYF. CDR3 nucleotides: TGTGCCAGCAGCCCAGGGGGACTAGCGGGAGACGAGCAGTACTTC.

The genes are TRBV6-1 and TRBJ1-5; D is unresolved. Germline V gives CDR1 MNHNS, CDR2 SASEGT. The CDR3 contains 13 residues. Between the trimmed V and J ends, which lost 0 bases and 5 bases, there was a span of 5 bases. The CDR3 sequence is CASSEAGDQPQHF. CDR3 nucleotide sequence: TGTGCCAGCAGTGAAGCGGGCGATCAGCCCCAGCATTTT.

This chain joins TRBV6-1 and TRBJ1-2; 8 bases map to TRBD1. Germline trimming cut 2 bases from V and 6 bases from J; bases unmatched to any gene: 8. The germline gives CDR1 MNHNS, CDR2 SASEGT. The CDR3 covers 15 residues. The CDR3 spells CASSEWGRGQDGYTF. The CDR3 nucleotides are TGTGCCAGCAGTGAATGGGGCAGGGGGCAGGATGGCTACACCTTC.

The J gene is TRBJ1-1, the V gene TRBV7-3; D not resolved. Trimming shortened V by 0 bases and J by 1 base, and 9 bases separated the two germline ends. CDR3 size: 15 residues. CDR1 SGHTA and CDR2 FQGTGA come from the germline V gene. In DNA form, the CDR3 reads TGTGCCAGCAGCTTAACGTTAAATTCGAACACTGAAGCTTTCTTT. Its translation is CASSLTLNSNTEAFF.

This clone appeared once. CDR3 coding DNA: TGTGCCAGCAAGGGACAGGGGAGGACTGAAGCTTTCTTT. The encoded protein is CASKGQGRTEAFF. V is TRBV27 and J is TRBJ1-1; 10 nucleotides match TRBD1. V trimming: 7 bases; J trimming: 5 bases; junction bases outside the gene matches: 4. The CDR3 sequence is 13 residues long. The V gene's germline CDR1 is MNHEY and CDR2 SMNVEV (reference sequence).

In its sample, this clone was seen a few times. The gene calls are TRBV2 and TRBJ1-1; D unclear. Per germline, CDR1 SNHLY and CDR2 FYNNEI. The CDR3 sequence is 14 residues long. V lost 6 bases and J lost 1, with 12 bases in between. CDR3: CASSAGEWNTEAFF. DNA of the CDR3: TGTGCCAGCAGCGCAGGTGAATGGAACACTGAAGCTTTCTTT.

The chain combines TRBV19 with TRBJ2-1; 12 nucleotides line up with TRBD2. This CDR3 spans 16 amino acids. The V and J ends lost 6 bases and 4 bases, in that order; junction bases with no gene match: 7. The germline V gene has CDR1 LNHDA and CDR2 SQIVND (reference sequence). CDR3 coding DNA: TGTGCCAGTAGCTCTAGCGGGAGGGCTTGGTACAATGAGCAGTTCTTC. Translation gives CASSSSGRAWYNEQFF.

The chain has TRBV7-2 and TRBJ2-7; D perhaps matches TRBD1 (6 bases). Trimming removed 5 bases at V and 0 bases at J, with 11 bases between. Germline values: CDR1 SGHTA, CDR2 FQGNSA. The CDR3 has 14 amino acids. The CDR3 region has the DNA TGTGCCAGCAGCACCGGACAGATCTCCTACGAGCAGTACTTC. Protein product: CASSTGQISYEQYF.

The chain uses TRBV28 and TRBJ2-1; 12 bases line up with TRBD2. Germline V gene data show CDR1 as MDHEN and CDR2 as SYDVKM. J was trimmed by 8 bases and V by 7 bases; bases with no gene match: 12. CDR3 length equals 16 residues. CDR3 region: CASTPLTSGRGDEQFF. DNA for the CDR3: TGTGCCAGCACACCCTTGACTAGCGGGAGAGGTGATGAGCAGTTCTTC.

The genes are TRBV2 and TRBJ2-5; TRBD2 aligns across 10 bases. The CDR3 has 16 residues. Germline CDR1 SNHLY, CDR2 FYNNEI. The junction had 8 bases not matched to a gene; V was cut back by 3 bases and J by 4 bases. CDR3 protein: CASSDGLSGGAETQYF. For the CDR3, the DNA is TGTGCCAGCAGTGACGGACTAAGCGGGGGGGCAGAGACCCAGTACTTC.

This clone has a count of ten or more. The chain combines TRBV6-5 with TRBJ2-1; 12 bases align to TRBD2. V gave up 6 bases and J gave up 0 bases; unmatched junction bases: 0. CDR3 length: 15 amino acids. The germline V gene encodes CDR1 MNHEY and CDR2 SVGAGI. DNA of the CDR3: TGTGCCAGCAGACTAGCGGGGGGCTCCTACAATGAGCAGTTCTTC. It encodes CASRLAGGSYNEQFF.

The chain carries TRBV18 and TRBJ1-3, with 8 bases that match TRBD1. This CDR3 is built from 16 residues. Germline loops: CDR1 KGHSH, CDR2 LQKENI. Losses at the gene ends were 6 bases for V and 0 bases for J; bases not matched to a gene: 7. The CDR3 sequence: CASSATGAISGNTIYF. The CDR3 DNA reads as TGTGCCAGCTCTGCGACAGGGGCGATCTCTGGAAACACCATATATTTT.

This rearrangement joins TRBV11-2 to TRBJ2-7; 14 bases agree with TRBD2. The germline V gene encodes CDR1 SGHAT and CDR2 FQNNGV. V was pared by 1 base and J by 4 bases, with 3 bases of the junction left unmatched. CDR3 length: 16 amino acids. CDR3 amino acids: CASSLGLAGGLYEQYF. The CDR3 region has the DNA TGTGCCAGCAGCTTAGGACTAGCGGGAGGGTTATACGAGCAGTACTTC.

A few counts support this clone. V is TRBV28 and J is TRBJ2-5; D is unclear. In germline, CDR1 is MDHEN, CDR2 SYDVKM. Trimming left V 3 bases short and J 4 bases short, with 3 bases between. The CDR3 contains 11 residues. CDR3: CASSFRETQYF. DNA for the CDR3: TGTGCCAGCAGTTTTAGAGAGACCCAGTACTTC.

This chain connects TRBV28 to TRBJ2-3; 7 bases are a match to TRBD2. The CDR3 contains 12 residues. Trimming at V came to 8 bases and at J to 6 bases, leaving 5 bases not matched to a gene. Germline V gene data show CDR1 as MDHEN and CDR2 as SYDVKM. The CDR3, as DNA: TGTGCCAGCGGGAGGGCCCCGGATACGCAGTATTTT. This sequence encodes CASGRAPDTQYF.

This chain uses TRBV29-1 with TRBJ1-2; possible D gene TRBD1, 5 bases. CDR1 is SQVTM and CDR2 is ANQGSEA in the germline V gene. Trimming took 4 bases from V and 5 from J, leaving 23 bases between them. The CDR3 runs to 16 residues. CDR3 region: CSVGPLGGRDKYGYTF. Here the CDR3 DNA reads TGCAGCGTTGGGCCTCTGGGTGGCAGGGATAAGTATGGCTACACCTTC.

A word on this clone: A far larger clone is only one base removed, so a read error is likely. V and J are TRBV20-1 and TRBJ2-7, with no clear D. Trimming cost V 2 bases and J 2 bases, with 4 bases left between them. CDR1 DFQATT and CDR2 SNEGSKA come from the germline V gene (reference sequence). This CDR3 has 11 amino acids. The CDR3, as DNA: TGCAGTGCTAGACTACCCTACGAGCAGTACTTC. It specifies CSARLPYEQYF.

V and J are TRBV28 and TRBJ2-7, with D perhaps TRBD2 (6 bases). Trimming took 5 bases from V and 9 from J, leaving 14 bases between them. CDR3 length: 12 residues. CDR1 and CDR2 (germline): MDHEN, SYDVKM. In DNA form, the CDR3 reads TGTGCCAGCAGTGCCCGGGAGCAGGGGCAGTACTTC. Translation: CASSAREQGQYF.

Regarding this clone: Since a far larger clone is one base different, this is likely a read error. The chain is built from TRBV27 and TRBJ2-2; 7 bases are shared with TRBD2. V was pared by 2 bases and J by 3 bases, with 3 bases of the junction left unmatched. CDR3 length: 15 amino acids. Germline CDR1 MNHEY, CDR2 SMNVEV (reference sequence). CDR3 nucleotides: TGTGCCAGCAGTTTACGCCTAGCGGACACCGGGGAGCTGTTTTTT. Translated: CASSLRLADTGELFF.